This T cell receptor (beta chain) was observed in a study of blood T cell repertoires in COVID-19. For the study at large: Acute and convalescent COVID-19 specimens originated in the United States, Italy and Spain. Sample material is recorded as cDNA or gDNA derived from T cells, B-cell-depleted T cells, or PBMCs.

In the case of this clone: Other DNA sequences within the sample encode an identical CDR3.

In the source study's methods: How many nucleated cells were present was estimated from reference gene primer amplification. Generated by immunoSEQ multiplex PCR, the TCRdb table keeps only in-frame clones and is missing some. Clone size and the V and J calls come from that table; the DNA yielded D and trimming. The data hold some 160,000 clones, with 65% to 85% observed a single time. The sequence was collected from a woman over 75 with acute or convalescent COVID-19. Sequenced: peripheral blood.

The CDR3 DNA is TGTGCCAGCAGCTCCGGGACAGGGGGAACTCAGCCCCAGCATTTT. It encodes CASSSGTGGTQPQHF. J is TRBJ1-5 and V is TRBV27; 11 nucleotides line up with TRBD1. The CDR3 consists of 15 residues. The germline V gene encodes CDR1 MNHEY and CDR2 SMNVEV (reference sequence). V shed 6 bases, J shed 6 bases, and the junction held 7 bases outside the gene matches.